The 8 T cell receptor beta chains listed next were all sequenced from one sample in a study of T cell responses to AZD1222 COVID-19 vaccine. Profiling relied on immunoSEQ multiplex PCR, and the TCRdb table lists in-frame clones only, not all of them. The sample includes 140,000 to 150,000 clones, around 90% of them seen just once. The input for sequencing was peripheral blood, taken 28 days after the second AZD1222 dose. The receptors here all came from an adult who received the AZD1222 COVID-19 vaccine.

CDR3 nucleotide sequence: TGTGCCAGTACCAAACTCCCCCGGGACAATGAGCAGTTCTTC. Translation gives CASTKLPRDNEQFF. V usage is TRBV19 and J usage is TRBJ2-1, with no clear D. The CDR3 has 14 amino acids. V was pared by 7 bases and J by 5 bases, with 15 bases between. In germline, CDR1 is LNHDA, CDR2 SQIVND (reference sequence).

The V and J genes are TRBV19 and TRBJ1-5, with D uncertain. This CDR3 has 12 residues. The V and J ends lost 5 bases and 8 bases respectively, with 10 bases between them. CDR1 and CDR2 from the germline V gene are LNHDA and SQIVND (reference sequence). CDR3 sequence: CASSVRLEPQHF. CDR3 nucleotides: TGTGCCAGTAGTGTCCGTCTTGAGCCCCAGCATTTT.

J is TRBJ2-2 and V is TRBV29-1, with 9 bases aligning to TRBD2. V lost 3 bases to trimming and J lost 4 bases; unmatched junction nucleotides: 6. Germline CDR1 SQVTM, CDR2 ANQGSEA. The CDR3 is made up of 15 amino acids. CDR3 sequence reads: CSVEVAGGPTGELFF. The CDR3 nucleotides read TGCAGCGTTGAGGTTGCGGGAGGGCCCACCGGGGAGCTGTTTTTT.

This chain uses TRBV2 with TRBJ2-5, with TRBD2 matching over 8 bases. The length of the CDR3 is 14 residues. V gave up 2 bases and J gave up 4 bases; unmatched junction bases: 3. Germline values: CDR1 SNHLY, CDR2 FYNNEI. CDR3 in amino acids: CASSEPSGRETQYF. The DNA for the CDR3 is TGTGCCAGCAGTGAACCGAGCGGGAGAGAGACCCAGTACTTC.

CDR3 nucleotide sequence: TGCAGCGTTGACAGCACAGATACGCAGTATTTT. This translates into CSVDSTDTQYF. This chain connects TRBV29-1 to TRBJ2-3; unclear D gene. This CDR3 has 11 residues. In germline, CDR1 is SQVTM, CDR2 ANQGSEA. V was cut by 3 bases and J by 0 bases, with 1 base left in between.

CDR3 coding DNA: TGTGCCAGCACCTTGCCCGGGACTAGCGGGGGGCCCACAGATACGCAGTATTTT. Amino acid sequence: CASTLPGTSGGPTDTQYF. The rearrangement links TRBV11-2 to TRBJ2-3; 15 positions match TRBD2. This CDR3 region has 18 residues. V lost 7 bases, J lost 2 bases, and 10 bases stayed unmatched. From germline, CDR1 is SGHAT and CDR2 FQNNGV.

The CDR3 DNA sequence: TGTGCCAGCAGTGATCGTACCGAGGCAGAGCCTAAACTGTTTTTT. This encodes CASSDRTEAEPKLFF. J is TRBJ1-4 and V is TRBV2, with no clear D. The CDR3 consists of 15 residues. Trimming took 3 bases from V and 11 from J, leaving 19 bases between them. Germline lookup yields CDR1 SNHLY and CDR2 FYNNEI.

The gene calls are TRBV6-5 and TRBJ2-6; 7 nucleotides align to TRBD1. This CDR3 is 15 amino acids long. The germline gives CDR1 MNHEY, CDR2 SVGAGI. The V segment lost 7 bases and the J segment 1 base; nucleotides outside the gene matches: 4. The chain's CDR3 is CASNLQGSGANVLTF. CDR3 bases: TGTGCCAGCAATCTACAGGGGTCTGGGGCCAACGTCCTGACTTTC.